What follows describes a single TCR beta chain. The sample originates from a study of cytomegalovirus exposure and HLA in healthy donors. Those who donated were healthy bone marrow donors. PCR used 60 Vbeta primers and 13 Jbeta primers. Assay: immunoSEQ multiplex PCR; the TCRdb copy retains only in-frame clones and omits some. The table has about 120,000 clones, 70% to 80% seen once; the top ten hold approximately 1.5%. This TCR came from a female donor in good health and CMV-seronegative. Input material: PBMCs.

CDR3 DNA sequence: TGCGCCAGCAGCCAAGATAGTAGGATTCAGGATTCACCCCTCCACTTT. This gives the protein CASSQDSRIQDSPLHF. The chain employs TRBV4-3 and TRBJ1-6, with no clear D. With 0 bases removed from V and 8 bases from J, the gap between germline ends came to 14 bases. The germline CDR1 and CDR2 sequences are LGHNA and YSLEER. The CDR3 covers 16 residues.